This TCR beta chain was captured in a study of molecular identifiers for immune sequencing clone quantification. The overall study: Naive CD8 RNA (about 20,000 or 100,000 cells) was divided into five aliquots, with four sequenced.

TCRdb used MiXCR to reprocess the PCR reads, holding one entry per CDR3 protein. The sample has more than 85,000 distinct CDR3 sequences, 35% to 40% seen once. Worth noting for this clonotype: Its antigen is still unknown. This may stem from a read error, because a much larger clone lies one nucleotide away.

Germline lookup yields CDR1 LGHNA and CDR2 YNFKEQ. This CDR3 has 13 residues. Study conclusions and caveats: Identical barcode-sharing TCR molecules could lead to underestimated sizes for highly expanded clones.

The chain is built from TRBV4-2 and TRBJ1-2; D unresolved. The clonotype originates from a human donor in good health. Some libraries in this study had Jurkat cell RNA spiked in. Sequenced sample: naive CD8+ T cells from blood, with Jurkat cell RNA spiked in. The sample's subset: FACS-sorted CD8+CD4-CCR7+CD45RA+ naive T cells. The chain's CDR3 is CASSQDAGFGYPF. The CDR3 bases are TGTGCCAGCAGCCAAGATGCGGGGTTCGGCTACCCCTTC.